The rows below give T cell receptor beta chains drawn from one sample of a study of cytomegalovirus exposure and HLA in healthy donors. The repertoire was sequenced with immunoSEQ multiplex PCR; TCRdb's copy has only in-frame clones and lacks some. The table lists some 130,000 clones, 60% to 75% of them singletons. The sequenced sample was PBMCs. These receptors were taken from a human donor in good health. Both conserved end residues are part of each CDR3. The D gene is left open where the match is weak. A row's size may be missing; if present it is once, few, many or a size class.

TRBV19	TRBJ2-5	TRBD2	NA	CASSVASGRAVKTQYF	TGTGCCAGTAGTGTCGCTAGCGGGAGGGCCGTAAAGACCCAGTACTTC
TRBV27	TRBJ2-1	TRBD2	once	CASSLRGTNNEQFF	TGTGCCAGCAGTTTAAGAGGGACTAACAATGAGCAGTTCTTC
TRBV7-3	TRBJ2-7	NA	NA	CASSKDNSYEQYF	TGTGCCAGCAGCAAGGACAATTCCTACGAGCAGTACTTC
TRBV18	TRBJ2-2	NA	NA	CASSPPGRGNTGELFF	TGTGCCAGCTCACCACCGGGGCGGGGAAACACCGGGGAGCTGTTTTTT
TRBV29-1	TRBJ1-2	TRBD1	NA	CSVERTGGGYTF	TGCAGCGTTGAACGGACAGGGGGCGGCTACACCTTC
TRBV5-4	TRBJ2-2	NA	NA	CASSFLDRYTGELFF	TGTGCCAGCAGCTTCTTGGACCGCTACACCGGGGAGCTGTTTTTC
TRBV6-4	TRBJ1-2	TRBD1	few	CASSDSVGQGAPLHGYTF	TGTGCCAGCAGTGACTCGGTGGGGCAGGGGGCACCTCTTCATGGCTACACCTTC
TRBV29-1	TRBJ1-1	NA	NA	CSVEEGGGSWNTEAFF	TGCAGCGTTGAAGAAGGCGGGGGCTCTTGGAACACTGAAGCTTTCTTT
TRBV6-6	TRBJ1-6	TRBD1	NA	CASSGGAVLSPLHF	TGTGCCAGTTCAGGGGGCGCGGTACTTTCACCCCTCCACTTT
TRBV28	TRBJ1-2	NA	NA	CASSGGGAPNYGYTF	TGTGCCAGCAGTGGAGGAGGGGCCCCTAACTATGGCTACACCTTC
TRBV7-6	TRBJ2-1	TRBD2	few	CASSDRDYYNEQFF	TGTGCCAGCAGCGACCGGGACTACTACAATGAGCAGTTCTTC
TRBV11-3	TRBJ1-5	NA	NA	CASSLRYSAVERNQPQHF	TGTGCCAGCAGCTTGAGGTATTCGGCGGTGGAGCGCAATCAGCCCCAGCATTTT
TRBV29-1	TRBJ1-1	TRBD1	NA	CSVGGTAEAFF	TGCAGCGTTGGCGGGACAGCCGAAGCTTTCTTT
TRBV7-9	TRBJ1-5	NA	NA	CASSQEHINQPQHF	TGTGCCAGCAGTCAAGAACACATCAATCAGCCCCAGCATTTT
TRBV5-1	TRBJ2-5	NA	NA	CASSQATGPGETQYF	TGCGCCAGCAGCCAAGCGACAGGACCGGGAGAGACCCAGTACTTC
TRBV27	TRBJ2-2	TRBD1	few	CASSLADRVDTGELFF	TGTGCCAGCAGTTTAGCGGACAGGGTGGACACCGGGGAGCTGTTTTTT
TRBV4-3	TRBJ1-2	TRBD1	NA	CASSPGQGVIYGYTF	TGCGCCAGCAGTCCGGGACAGGGGGTGATCTATGGCTACACCTTC
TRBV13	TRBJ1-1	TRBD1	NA	CASSQGQGSYTEAFF	TGTGCCAGCAGCCAAGGACAGGGATCGTACACTGAAGCTTTCTTT